This entry concerns a single TCR beta chain. Using immunoSEQ multiplex PCR, the repertoire was profiled, and TCRdb retains in-frame clones only, with some absent. The data hold some 170,000 clones, with 70% to 90% observed a single time. This entry belongs to a study of lymphopenia after photon versus proton radiotherapy. Sample: peripheral blood, taken from a patient treated with photon-based radiotherapy. This clonotype was obtained from a man aged 50 to 60 with gastric cancer.

In nucleotides, the CDR3 is TGTGCCAGCAGCTTGTATACCGGGGGCTACGGTTCACCCCTCCACTTT. This codes for CASSLYTGGYGSPLHF. This rearrangement joins TRBV5-6 to TRBJ1-6; weak D call: TRBD1 (6 bases). V dropped 1 base and J dropped 9 bases, with 17 bases sitting between them. Germline values: CDR1 SGHDT, CDR2 YYEEEE. This CDR3 is built from 16 residues.